This is a list of T cell receptor beta chains from one sample in a study of cytomegalovirus exposure and HLA in healthy donors. Measured with immunoSEQ multiplex PCR; TCRdb has only the in-frame clones, and not every one. The sample carries about 160,000 clones, about 76% recorded once. Material: PBMCs. These receptors were taken from a female donor in good health and CMV-seronegative. Both conserved end residues are part of each CDR3. Fields, in order: J gene, D gene, clone size, V gene, CDR3 protein, CDR3 DNA. The D gene is left open where the match is weak. Expanded clones get a size class; other rows say once, few or many, or leave the size out.

J: TRBJ2-1
D: TRBD1
size: few
V: TRBV29-1
CDR3: CSGGGNNEQFF
DNA: TGCAGCGGAGGGGGCAACAATGAGCAGTTCTTC

J: TRBJ2-7
D: TRBD1
size: -
V: TRBV5-1
CDR3: CASSLEGQGGEQYF
DNA: TGCGCCAGCAGCTTGGAGGGACAGGGCGGCGAGCAGTACTTC

J: TRBJ1-2
D: TRBD1
size: -
V: TRBV10-1
CDR3: CASSESIGTEYGYTF
DNA: TGCGCCAGCAGTGAGTCCATTGGGACAGAATATGGCTACACCTTC

J: TRBJ1-5
D: TRBD1
size: -
V: TRBV18
CDR3: CASSSIGGTGGDQPQHF
DNA: TGTGCCAGCTCATCAATCGGAGGGACAGGGGGTGATCAGCCCCAGCATTTT

J: TRBJ1-1
D: -
size: -
V: TRBV11-2
CDR3: CASSQSRGNTEAFF
DNA: TGTGCCAGCAGCCAGTCAAGAGGGAACACTGAAGCTTTCTTT

J: TRBJ2-7
D: -
size: -
V: TRBV7-8
CDR3: CASSLGRTVDEQYF
DNA: TGTGCCAGCAGCTTAGGCAGGACAGTCGACGAGCAGTACTTC

J: TRBJ1-1
D: -
size: -
V: TRBV6-5
CDR3: CASRRPRGANTEAFF
DNA: TGTGCCAGCCGTCGCCCGCGGGGCGCGAACACTGAAGCTTTCTTT

J: TRBJ2-7
D: -
size: -
V: TRBV6-5
CDR3: CASSYSLDRPSYEQYF
DNA: TGTGCCAGCAGTTACTCGCTGGACAGACCCTCCTACGAGCAGTACTTC

J: TRBJ2-1
D: -
size: -
V: TRBV27
CDR3: CATSGWGMTYNEQFF
DNA: TGTGCCACCTCAGGTTGGGGCATGACCTACAATGAGCAGTTCTTC

J: TRBJ2-7
D: -
size: -
V: TRBV21-1
CDR3: CASSKHRDTIYEQYF
DNA: TGTGCCAGCAGCAAGCACCGGGACACAATCTACGAGCAGTACTTC

J: TRBJ2-3
D: -
size: -
V: TRBV11-3
CDR3: CASSAGSNTDTQYF
DNA: TGTGCCAGCTCGGCGGGTTCGAACACAGATACGCAGTATTTT

J: TRBJ2-3
D: TRBD2
size: -
V: TRBV5-1
CDR3: CASSLDLAGGSTDTQYF
DNA: TGCGCCAGCAGCTTGGATCTAGCGGGGGGGAGCACAGATACGCAGTATTTT

J: TRBJ2-3
D: TRBD1
size: -
V: TRBV19
CDR3: CASSLQGAGADTQYF
DNA: TGTGCCAGTAGCCTACAGGGGGCGGGGGCAGATACGCAGTATTTT

J: TRBJ1-1
D: -
size: -
V: TRBV7-3
CDR3: CASSAETGTEAFF
DNA: TGTGCCAGCAGCGCTGAGACAGGCACTGAAGCTTTCTTT

J: TRBJ2-1
D: TRBD2
size: -
V: TRBV5-1
CDR3: CASSIGTSGRLEQFF
DNA: TGCGCCAGCAGTATCGGGACTAGCGGGAGGCTTGAGCAGTTCTTC

J: TRBJ2-7
D: -
size: -
V: TRBV7-6
CDR3: CASSSAAGPSYEQYF
DNA: TGTGCCAGCAGCTCGGCGGCGGGACCATCCTACGAGCAGTACTTC

J: TRBJ1-5
D: -
size: -
V: TRBV6-1
CDR3: CASSTGLAINQPQHF
DNA: TGTGCCAGCAGTACCGGACTGGCGATCAATCAGCCCCAGCATTTT

J: TRBJ1-2
D: -
size: few
V: TRBV6-5
CDR3: CASSEFRNYGYTF
DNA: TGTGCCAGCAGTGAATTCAGGAACTATGGCTACACCTTC

J: TRBJ1-2
D: TRBD1
size: -
V: TRBV29-1
CDR3: CSAGTGGQGQGGYTF
DNA: TGCAGCGCTGGTACCGGTGGACAGGGACAGGGCGGCTACACCTTC

J: TRBJ2-7
D: -
size: -
V: TRBV7-3
CDR3: CASSLTLAGQGYEQYF
DNA: TGTGCCAGCAGCTTAACGCTAGCGGGACAGGGGTACGAGCAGTACTTC

J: TRBJ1-3
D: TRBD1
size: -
V: TRBV5-5
CDR3: CASSSGQSSGNTIYF
DNA: TGTGCCAGCAGCTCGGGACAGTCATCTGGAAACACCATATATTTT

J: TRBJ2-3
D: -
size: -
V: TRBV29-1
CDR3: CSVATQTDTQYF
DNA: TGCAGCGTCGCTACTCAAACAGATACGCAGTATTTT

J: TRBJ1-5
D: TRBD1
size: few
V: TRBV4-1
CDR3: CASSQSGQGSNQPQHF
DNA: TGCGCCAGCAGCCAATCCGGACAGGGTAGCAATCAGCCCCAGCATTTT

J: TRBJ2-3
D: -
size: -
V: TRBV2
CDR3: CASSPRATVSYADTQYF
DNA: TGTGCCAGCAGCCCGAGGGCGACGGTTTCATACGCAGATACGCAGTATTTT

J: TRBJ2-5
D: -
size: -
V: TRBV29-1
CDR3: CSVPLGGLQETQYF
DNA: TGCAGCGTTCCCCTCGGCGGCCTCCAAGAGACCCAGTACTTC

J: TRBJ2-1
D: -
size: -
V: TRBV2
CDR3: CASSASVSYNEQFF
DNA: TGTGCCAGCAGTGCTAGCGTCTCCTACAATGAGCAGTTCTTC

J: TRBJ2-1
D: TRBD2
size: -
V: TRBV5-1
CDR3: CASSVAGEGYNEQFF
DNA: TGCGCCAGCAGCGTGGCGGGAGAAGGGTACAATGAGCAGTTCTTC

J: TRBJ2-7
D: -
size: once
V: TRBV6-1
CDR3: CASSGRGGRYEQYF
DNA: TGTGCCAGCAGTGGGCGAGGGGGTAGGTACGAGCAGTACTTC

J: TRBJ2-2
D: TRBD1
size: -
V: TRBV15
CDR3: CATRYPPGQGNTGELFF
DNA: TGTGCCACCCGATACCCCCCGGGACAGGGGAACACCGGGGAGCTGTTTTTT

J: TRBJ2-7
D: -
size: once
V: TRBV6-5
CDR3: CASLTGVSSYEQYF
DNA: TGTGCCAGCTTGACGGGAGTGTCCTCCTACGAGCAGTACTTC

J: TRBJ2-3
D: TRBD2
size: -
V: TRBV6-6
CDR3: CASRPGTSVSTDTQYF
DNA: TGTGCCAGCAGACCCGGGACTAGCGTCAGCACAGATACGCAGTATTTT

J: TRBJ1-4
D: TRBD1
size: once
V: TRBV28
CDR3: CASTGTGAREKLFF
DNA: TGTGCCAGCACCGGGACAGGGGCGCGGGAAAAACTGTTTTTT

J: TRBJ1-6
D: -
size: -
V: TRBV9
CDR3: CASSVDSSYNSPLHF
DNA: TGTGCCAGCAGCGTGGACAGCTCCTATAATTCACCCCTCCACTTT

J: TRBJ2-1
D: -
size: -
V: TRBV30
CDR3: CAWSPGELGVDEQFF
DNA: TGTGCCTGGAGTCCGGGGGAACTGGGGGTCGATGAGCAGTTCTTC

J: TRBJ1-2
D: TRBD1
size: once
V: TRBV11-2
CDR3: CASSPDRVGNYGYTF
DNA: TGTGCCAGCAGTCCCGACAGGGTTGGGAACTATGGCTACACCTTC

J: TRBJ2-7
D: TRBD2
size: -
V: TRBV25-1
CDR3: CASSRSGGSYEQYF
DNA: TGTGCCAGCAGTCGTAGCGGGGGTTCCTACGAGCAGTACTTC

J: TRBJ2-1
D: TRBD2
size: -
V: TRBV11-2
CDR3: CASSFASGAYNEQFF
DNA: TGTGCCAGCAGCTTCGCTAGCGGAGCCTACAATGAGCAGTTCTTC

J: TRBJ1-3
D: TRBD1
size: once
V: TRBV10-1
CDR3: CASSPNRGISGNTIYF
DNA: TGCGCCAGCAGTCCTAACAGGGGGATCTCTGGAAACACCATATATTTT